The 21 T cell receptor beta chains below were found in one sample sequenced in a study of vaccination and CD4 T cells after COVID-19. Their target antigens are unknown. With the Oncomine TCR Beta short-read assay, DNA from cultured CD4+ T cells was sequenced. TCRdb called the PCR reads again in MiXCR, with one record for every CDR3 protein. The sample lists under 20,000 distinct CDR3 sequences; around 59% were seen once. The treatment: approximately 11-day PBMC culture with coronavirus spike peptide pools or control peptides (ViraFEST assay). The sample comprised CD4+ T cells from blood, cultured in vitro. Receptors were obtained from a human donor who had recovered from COVID-19.

This sequence joins TRBV12-3 or TRBV12-4 and TRBJ2-1; 9 bases fit TRBD2. This CDR3 is 15 amino acids long. Losses at the gene ends were 6 bases for V and 2 bases for J; bases not matched to a gene: 5. Here the CDR3 reads CASSHSGGTYNEQFF. The CDR3 bases are TGTGCCAGCAGCCACAGCGGGGGGACCTACAATGAGCAGTTCTTC.

The V and J genes are TRBV2 and TRBJ2-7; 12 nucleotides align to TRBD2. Germline lookup yields CDR1 SNHLY and CDR2 FYNNEI. The CDR3 has 15 amino acids. The J segment lost 2 bases and the V segment lost 2 bases, leaving 1 base of the junction unmatched. The CDR3 coding sequence is TGTGCCAGCAGTGAACTAGCGGGGGGGCCCTACGAGCAGTACTTC. Translated, it gives CASSELAGGPYEQYF.

The rearrangement uses TRBV18 and TRBJ1-5; a weak D match, TRBD1 (5 bases). V was clipped by 5 bases and J by 1 base, with 12 bases between them. This CDR3 comprises 15 residues. CDR1 is KGHSH and CDR2 is LQKENI in the germline V gene. The CDR3 DNA follows: TGTGCCAGCTCAACGGACATGATGAGCAATCAGCCCCAGCATTTT. This codes for CASSTDMMSNQPQHF.

This chain uses TRBV19 with TRBJ2-2; the D gene is possibly TRBD1 (6 bases). Germline-derived CDR1 and CDR2 are LNHDA and SQIVND (reference sequence). V lost 5 bases to trimming and J lost 4 bases, with 17 bases between them. This CDR3 has 16 amino acids. The CDR3 reads CASSAHRVSVTGELFF. The CDR3 DNA is TGTGCCAGTAGTGCCCACAGGGTCAGTGTCACCGGGGAGCTGTTTTTT.

The rearrangement joins TRBV7-3 to TRBJ1-5, with 7 bases fitting TRBD1. V trimming: 2 bases; J trimming: 3 bases; junction bases outside the gene matches: 13. Germline V gene sequence: CDR1 SGHTA, CDR2 FQGTGA. This CDR3 spans 18 amino acids. CDR3 nucleotides: TGTGCCAGCAGCTTATTAGAAGGGGGCCAGCCGGACAATCAGCCCCAGCATTTT. Protein product: CASSLLEGGQPDNQPQHF.

V is TRBV4-3 and J is TRBJ2-3, with 7 bases matching TRBD1. This CDR3 spans 14 amino acids. Germline assignment: CDR1 LGHNA and CDR2 YSLEER. J was trimmed by 2 bases and V by 4 bases; bases with no gene match: 3. The CDR3 protein is CASSRGQDTDTQYF. The DNA of the CDR3 is TGCGCCAGCAGCCGCGGACAGGACACAGATACGCAGTATTTT.

This clonotype was found once. The chain is built from TRBV24-1 and TRBJ2-3, with D possibly being TRBD1 or TRBD2 (5 bases each). This CDR3 is 15 amino acids long. CDR1 KGHDR and CDR2 SFDVKD come from the germline V gene. The V and J ends lost 7 bases and 5 bases respectively, with 18 bases between them. The CDR3 is CATSGTPLSLDTQYF. In nucleotides, the CDR3 is TGTGCCACCAGCGGGACCCCCCTTTCGTTAGATACGCAGTATTTT.

The genes are TRBV27 and TRBJ1-3, with D possibly being TRBD1 (5 bases). The germline gives CDR1 MNHEY, CDR2 SMNVEV (reference sequence). Trimming shortened V by 3 bases and J by 0 bases, and 12 bases separated the two germline ends. The CDR3 covers 16 residues. CDR3 coding DNA: TGTGCCAGCAGTTTTGGGGCAGGGATCTCTGGAAACACCATATATTTT. Translated, it gives CASSFGAGISGNTIYF.

This chain uses TRBV19 with TRBJ1-2; 7 nucleotides match TRBD1. The J segment lost 1 base and the V segment lost 7 bases, leaving 9 bases of the junction unmatched. The CDR3 has 15 residues. Germline V CDR1 and CDR2: LNHDA, SQIVND (reference sequence). CDR3 coding DNA: TGTGCCAGTATGCGACAGGGAAAGGGTAACTATGGCTACACCTTC. Its protein is CASMRQGKGNYGYTF.

This clonotype has more than one count but fewer than ten. The chain recombines TRBV7-2 with TRBJ2-7; the match to TRBD2 covers 14 bases. Trimming took 8 bases from V and 7 from J; bases not matched to a gene: 4. The length of the CDR3 is 13 residues. The germline gives CDR1 SGHTA, CDR2 FQGNSA. Here the CDR3 reads CASRLAGGREQYF. In nucleotides, the CDR3 is TGTGCCAGCCGACTAGCGGGAGGGCGGGAGCAGTACTTC. The full variable domain, in which reference TRBV7-2 and TRBJ2-7 provide the parts outside the CDR3, is GAGVSQSPSNKVTEKGKDVELRCDPISGHTALYWYRQSLGQGLEFLIYFQGNSAPDKSGLPSDRFSAERTGGSVSTLTIQRTQQEDSAVYLCASRLAGGREQYFGPGTRLTVT.

The chain links TRBV11-3 to TRBJ2-7; 8 nucleotides align to TRBD2. The germline CDR1 and CDR2 sequences are SGHNT and YENEEA. The CDR3 extends over 15 amino acids. V lost 5 bases, J lost 0 bases, and 6 bases stayed unmatched. CDR3 in amino acids: CASSPTTSVSYEQYF. CDR3 in DNA: TGTGCCAGCAGCCCGACGACTAGCGTCTCCTACGAGCAGTACTTC. The whole variable domain, remainder taken from reference TRBV11-3 and TRBJ2-7, is EAGVVQSPRYKIIEKKQPVAFWCNPISGHNTLYWYLQNLGQGPELLIRYENEEAVDDSQLPKDRFSAERLKGVDSTLKIQPAELGDSAVYLCASSPTTSVSYEQYFGPGTRLTVT.

As DNA, the CDR3 is TGTGCCAGCAGTCCATGGAGCGGGGGTACCTCTCAGGAGCTGTTTTTT. This sequence encodes CASSPWSGGTSQELFF. The chain has TRBV6-1 and TRBJ2-2; TRBD2 aligns across 8 bases. V was clipped by 5 bases and J by 10 bases; unmatched bases: 15. The CDR3 runs 16 residues. Germline V lookup: CDR1 MNHNS, CDR2 SASEGT.

This clonotype occurred a few times. The gene calls are TRBV6-1 and TRBJ1-2, with TRBD1 matching over 7 bases. The CDR3 loop spans 15 amino acids. V lost 5 bases and J lost 3; bases outside the gene matches: 9. Germline values: CDR1 MNHNS, CDR2 SASEGT. Here the CDR3 reads CASSQPGQNYYGYTF. The CDR3 DNA reads as TGTGCCAGCAGTCAGCCGGGACAGAATTACTATGGCTACACCTTC.

This clonotype has only one observation. This chain uses TRBV7-2 with TRBJ2-3; D uncertain. The germline gives CDR1 SGHTA, CDR2 FQGNSA. Trimming cost V 0 bases and J 3 bases, with 4 bases left between them. The CDR3 is made up of 13 amino acids. Here the CDR3 DNA reads TGTGCCAGCAGCTTAGCCTGGACAGATACGCAGTATTTT. Protein sequence: CASSLAWTDTQYF.

This clonotype has more than one count but fewer than ten. The chain carries TRBV6-5 and TRBJ2-5, with D perhaps being TRBD1 or TRBD2 (5 bases each). The CDR3 contains 15 residues. CDR1 is MNHEY, CDR2 SVGAGI, per germline. The germline V and J ends were trimmed by 0 bases and 6 bases, with 14 bases remaining between them. The DNA for the CDR3 is TGTGCCAGCAGTTACTCGATCATGGGGACGCAGACCCAGTACTTC. Protein: CASSYSIMGTQTQYF.

The chain links TRBV28 to TRBJ1-4, with a weak D call TRBD1 (5 bases). Trimming removed 8 bases at V and 0 bases at J, with 7 bases between. The CDR3 is 13 residues long. Germline CDR1 and CDR2: MDHEN and SYDVKM. The DNA of the CDR3 is TGTGCCAGCCTGGGGGCAACTAATGAAAAACTGTTTTTT. Its protein product is CASLGATNEKLFF.

The chain combines TRBV19 with TRBJ2-1; 9 positions match TRBD1. The V gene end was trimmed by 3 bases and the J gene end by 5 bases; junction bases not matched to a gene: 2. There are 14 residues in the CDR3. Germline V gene data show CDR1 as LNHDA and CDR2 as SQIVND (reference sequence). CDR3: CASSITGGNNEQFF. The CDR3 coding sequence is TGTGCCAGTAGTATCACAGGGGGCAACAATGAGCAGTTCTTC. The full variable domain, its missing parts supplied by reference TRBV19 and TRBJ2-1, is DGGITQSPKYLFRKEGQNVTLSCEQNLNHDAMYWYRQDPGQGLRLIYYSQIVNDFQKGDIAEGYSVSREKKESFPLTVTSAQKNPTAFYLCASSITGGNNEQFFGPGTRLTVL.

V and J are TRBV27 and TRBJ2-7; D is undetermined. The germline V gene has CDR1 MNHEY and CDR2 SMNVEV (reference sequence). V was cut by 5 bases and J by 7 bases, with 15 bases left in between. The CDR3 is 13 amino acids. For the CDR3, the DNA is TGTGCCAGCAGTGTCCGCCCTGTTAGGGAGCAGTACTTC. Encoded protein: CASSVRPVREQYF.

This chain connects TRBV7-9 to TRBJ1-3; TRBD1 matches 7 bases. The CDR3 length is 15 residues. V lost 3 bases and J lost 2; bases outside the gene matches: 4. Per germline, CDR1 SEHNR and CDR2 FQNEAQ (reference sequence). CDR3 sequence (DNA): TGTGCCAGCAGCTTTACAGGGGAACCTGGAAACACCATATATTTT. Protein product: CASSFTGEPGNTIYF. The full variable domain, with the rest looked up from reference TRBV7-9 and TRBJ1-3, is DTGVSQNPRHKITKRGQNVTFRCDPISEHNRLYWYRQTLGQGPEFLTYFQNEAQLEKSRLLSDRFSAERPKGSFSTLEIQRTEQGDSAMYLCASSFTGEPGNTIYFGEGSWLTVV.

This clonotype has just a few counts. The chain links TRBV11-3 to TRBJ1-3, with 11 bases fitting TRBD1. The CDR3 totals 16 residues. The trim removed 5 bases at V and 2 bases at J, leaving 5 bases unmatched. The germline V gene encodes CDR1 SGHNT and CDR2 YENEEA. Here the CDR3 reads CASSPDRGQPGNTIYF. Here the CDR3 DNA reads TGTGCCAGCAGCCCGGACAGGGGGCAACCTGGAAACACCATATATTTT.

This sequence joins TRBV30 and TRBJ2-1; 10 bases are a match to TRBD2. There are 17 residues in the CDR3. V trimming: 2 bases; J trimming: 8 bases; junction bases outside the gene matches: 15. Germline loops: CDR1 GTSNPN, CDR2 SVGIG (reference sequence). CDR3 coding DNA: TGTGCCTGGAGTCCACCCTTGGGAGCGGGAGGGCCCCATGAGCAGTTCTTC. This gives the protein CAWSPPLGAGGPHEQFF.